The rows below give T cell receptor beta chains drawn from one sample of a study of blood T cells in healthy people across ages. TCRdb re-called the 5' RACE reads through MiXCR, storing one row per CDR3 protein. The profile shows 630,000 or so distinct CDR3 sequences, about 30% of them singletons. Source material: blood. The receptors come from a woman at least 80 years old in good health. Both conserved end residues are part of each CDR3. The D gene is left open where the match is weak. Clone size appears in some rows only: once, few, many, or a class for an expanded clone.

TGTGCCAGCATCCCGGGACGCCGTAGCTCCTACGAGCAGTACTTC	CASIPGRRSSYEQYF	many	TRBJ2-7	TRBV2	-
TGCAGTGCCCTATGGGGGAAGGGGGGGCCTGGGGCCAACGTCCTGACTTTC	CSALWGKGGPGANVLTF	many	TRBJ2-6	TRBV20-1	-
TGCAGTGCTAGAGATCATTCATGGCAGGACTACGAGCAGTACTTC	CSARDHSWQDYEQYF	many	TRBJ2-7	TRBV20-1	-
TGTGCCAGCAGCCAGGGGCCGGTCAATGAGCAGTTCTTC	CASSQGPVNEQFF	-	TRBJ2-1	TRBV7-2	-
TGTGCCTGGAGGAGAAGCCTCCCAGATACGCAGTATTTT	CAWRRSLPDTQYF	many	TRBJ2-3	TRBV30	-
TGTGCCAGCAGCCAACAGGGGGCCTTACGGGGCTACACCTTC	CASSQQGALRGYTF	many	TRBJ1-2	TRBV6-6	TRBD1
TGTGCCAGTACGGTGGACAGAGACTACGAGCAGTACTTC	CASTVDRDYEQYF	many	TRBJ2-7	TRBV2	-
TGTGCCAGCAGCTTAGACACCGGGGATAGAGGGGAGACCCAGTACTTC	CASSLDTGDRGETQYF	many	TRBJ2-5	TRBV13	-
TGTGCCAGCAGCTCATCGCGGGGAAGCTCCTACAATGAGCAGTTCTTC	CASSSSRGSSYNEQFF	many	TRBJ2-1	TRBV7-8	-
TGCAGTGCTCGAAAACCGGGACTAGCGTACAATGAGCAGTTCTTC	CSARKPGLAYNEQFF	-	TRBJ2-1	TRBV20-1	TRBD2
TGTGCCAGCAGTTACTCCGTTCGGGACCCCGGGGGCACAGATACGCAGTATTTT	CASSYSVRDPGGTDTQYF	-	TRBJ2-3	TRBV6-2/TRBV6-3	-
TGTGCCAGCAGTTACTCCTGGGACAGGGGTTACCTGTATCCCTCCTATAATTCACCCCTCCACTTT	CASSYSWDRGYLYPSYNSPLHF	many	TRBJ1-6	TRBV6-5	TRBD1
TGCAGTGCTAGGGACAGGACAGGGGGAGAAGAGACCCAGTACTTC	CSARDRTGGEETQYF	-	TRBJ2-5	TRBV20-1	TRBD1
TGTGCCAGCAGCATTACAGGGACCCCAGAGACCCAGTACTTC	CASSITGTPETQYF	many	TRBJ2-5	TRBV5-5	-
TGCAGCGTTGAAGATACAGGCACGGAGGACACCATATATTTT	CSVEDTGTEDTIYF	-	TRBJ1-3	TRBV29-1	-
TGCAGTGCTAGGGCGTTCGGGACAGGGTTGACTGAAGCTTTCTTT	CSARAFGTGLTEAFF	many	TRBJ1-1	TRBV20-1	TRBD1
TGTGCCAGCAGTTTATCGACCCCCTCCCTGGGGCAGTACTTC	CASSLSTPSLGQYF	-	TRBJ2-7	TRBV27	-
TGTGCCAGCAGCTTAGATATGGGGCAAGGCTACACCTTC	CASSLDMGQGYTF	many	TRBJ1-2	TRBV7-2	-
TGTGCCAGCAGTGCCGACAGGGTGAATCAGCCCCAGCATTTT	CASSADRVNQPQHF	-	TRBJ1-5	TRBV6-1	TRBD1
TGTGCCAGCCAACAGGGCTCGGATTCACCCCTCCACTTT	CASQQGSDSPLHF	many	TRBJ1-6	TRBV5-6	-
TGTGCCAGCAGTTACTCTGGGTCAGAGGGGGGCCATGAGCAGTTCTTC	CASSYSGSEGGHEQFF	-	TRBJ2-1	TRBV6-5	-
TGCGCCAGCAGCCCATCACAGGGAACTAATGAAAAACTGTTTTTT	CASSPSQGTNEKLFF	few	TRBJ1-4	TRBV5-1	-
TGTGCCAGCTCACCACCGGGGACAGGGGTTGTTGGCTACACCTTC	CASSPPGTGVVGYTF	-	TRBJ1-2	TRBV18	TRBD1
TGTGCCAGCAGTTACAGCAGGACTCACTTGAGGACTGAAGCTTTCTTT	CASSYSRTHLRTEAFF	many	TRBJ1-1	TRBV6-5	-
TGTGCCAGCAGTTACGGGACAGAAAGCTATAATTCACCCCTCCACTTT	CASSYGTESYNSPLHF	-	TRBJ1-6	TRBV6-6	TRBD1
TGCGCCAGCAGCGAAGGACTTGCCGCTTTGAGCTCCTACAATGAGCAGTTCTTC	CASSEGLAALSSYNEQFF	-	TRBJ2-1	TRBV5-1	-
TGTGCCAGCAGTTACGAGGGACAGAGAAGCAATCAGCCCCAGCATTTT	CASSYEGQRSNQPQHF	many	TRBJ1-5	TRBV6-6	TRBD1
TGTGCCAGTAGTATGTATCAGGGGACTAATGAAAAACTGTTTTTT	CASSMYQGTNEKLFF	-	TRBJ1-4	TRBV19	-
TGTGCCTGGAGTGTACGGCGACAGGTGACCTCCTACGAGCAGTACTTC	CAWSVRRQVTSYEQYF	-	TRBJ2-7	TRBV30	-
TGCGCCAGCAGCTCCGACTACTCCTACGAGCAGTACTTC	CASSSDYSYEQYF	-	TRBJ2-7	TRBV5-1	-
TGTGCCAGCAGGGGGGAAGGAGTGAACACTGAAGCTTTCTTT	CASRGEGVNTEAFF	many	TRBJ1-1	TRBV12-3/TRBV12-4	-
TGTGCCAGCAGCACTCAGAGCACTGAAGCTTTCTTT	CASSTQSTEAFF	-	TRBJ1-1	TRBV7-9	-
TGTGCCAGCAGCTTAGCGGCGGGACAGGGGAGCATGAGGGGAGGCTACACCTTC	CASSLAAGQGSMRGGYTF	-	TRBJ1-2	TRBV7-2	TRBD1
TGTGCCAGTAGGAGGGAGGTCAATCAGCCCCAGCATTTT	CASRREVNQPQHF	many	TRBJ1-5	TRBV7-2	-
TGTGCCAGCAGTTACCGGGGACTAGTAACAGATACGCAGTATTTT	CASSYRGLVTDTQYF	-	TRBJ2-3	TRBV6-5	TRBD2
TGTGCCAGCAGTGAGGGACTAGGCACAGCAAATAGCAATCAGCCCCAGCATTTT	CASSEGLGTANSNQPQHF	-	TRBJ1-5	TRBV2	-
TGTGCCAGCGGTAATTGGACAGATTTTAACTATGGCTACACCTTC	CASGNWTDFNYGYTF	once	TRBJ1-2	TRBV12-3/TRBV12-4	-
TGCAGTGCTAGCGTGACAGGGGAGACCCAGTACTTC	CSASVTGETQYF	-	TRBJ2-5	TRBV20-1	TRBD1
TGTGCCGGCAGCTTGGGGAACACCGGGGAGCTGTTTTTT	CAGSLGNTGELFF	-	TRBJ2-2	TRBV7-3	-
TGTGCCAGCGGACGAGCGGGGGGGTATGATGAGCAGTTCTTC	CASGRAGGYDEQFF	once	TRBJ2-1	TRBV27	TRBD2
TGCGCCAGCAGCTTAATTTCCGGGAGCACAGATACGCAGTATTTT	CASSLISGSTDTQYF	many	TRBJ2-3	TRBV5-1	-
TGCAGTGCTAGTATCCCGGGGGAAGGAAACGCCATATATTTT	CSASIPGEGNAIYF	-	TRBJ1-3	TRBV20-1	-
TGCAGCGGTCGCGGGGCGCAGAGCGGGGAGCTGTTTTTT	CSGRGAQSGELFF	-	TRBJ2-2	TRBV29-1	-
TGTGCCACTGACAGGGGCCCTTATAGCAATCAGCCCCAGCATTTT	CATDRGPYSNQPQHF	many	TRBJ1-5	TRBV10-3	TRBD1